The entry that follows covers one T cell receptor beta chain sequence. This sample was included in a study of blood T cell repertoires in COVID-19. Sequencing was performed with immunoSEQ multiplex PCR; in TCRdb, only in-frame clones are kept and a portion is missing. This table has tens of thousands of clones, approximately 86% appearing once. CDR1 is MNHNY, CDR2 SVGAGI, per germline (reference sequence). This CDR3 spans 16 amino acids. Germline trimming cut 8 bases from V and 2 bases from J; bases unmatched to any gene: 14. Sequenced sample: peripheral blood. This chain connects TRBV6-6 to TRBJ2-7, with TRBD1 identical over 8 bases. The receptor was derived from a man aged 45-65 years with active COVID-19. The CDR3 DNA reads TGTGCCAGCCAATCAATGGCCCAGGGGGCCCCCTACGAGCAGTACTTC. It specifies CASQSMAQGAPYEQYF.